A single sample is the source of the 23 T cell receptor beta chains below, sequenced in a study of cytomegalovirus exposure and HLA in healthy donors. Use of 60 Vbeta and 13 Jbeta primers characterized the PCR. Method: immunoSEQ multiplex PCR; TCRdb's copy keeps in-frame clones and lacks some. The sample includes 100,000 to 120,000 clones, 75% to 90% of them seen just once. What was sequenced was PBMCs. Receptor source: a man between 35 and 55 years old in good health and CMV-seronegative.

The rearrangement joins TRBV7-2 to TRBJ1-5, with TRBD1 identical over 8 bases. CDR3 length equals 14 residues. Germline V gene lookup returns CDR1 SGHTA and CDR2 FQGNSA. V lost 5 bases to trimming and J lost 4 bases; unmatched junction nucleotides: 4. Written as DNA, the CDR3 is TGTGCCAGCAGCATGACAGGGGCGAATCAGCCCCAGCATTTT. Residues: CASSMTGANQPQHF.

The CDR3 sequence: CASSEKGMDEKLFF. In DNA, the CDR3 is TGCGCCAGCAGTGAAAAGGGGATGGACGAAAAACTGTTTTTT. This chain uses TRBV10-1 with TRBJ1-4; a weak D match, TRBD1 (5 bases). The V end lost 3 bases, the J end lost 8 bases, and 13 bases lay between the germline ends. CDR1 and CDR2 (germline): WNHNN, SYGVQD (reference sequence). This CDR3 is 14 amino acids long.

The V and J genes are TRBV5-4 and TRBJ2-2; D is undetermined. Germline CDR1 reads SGHNT; CDR2 reads YYREEE (reference sequence). The CDR3 is made up of 13 amino acids. V lost 1 base to trimming and J lost 6 bases, with 7 bases between them. CDR3 bases: TGTGCCAGCAGCTTGCGCGTGGCCGGGGAGCTGTTTTTT. Translated, it gives CASSLRVAGELFF. Filled out from reference TRBV5-4 and TRBJ2-2, the complete variable domain reads ETGVTQSPTHLIKTRGQQVTLRCSSQSGHNTVSWYQQALGQGPQFIFQYYREEENGRGNFPPRFSGLQFPNYSSELNVNALELDDSALYLCASSLRVAGELFFGEGSRLTVL.

In its sample, this clone was seen a few times. In DNA form, the CDR3 reads TGTGCCAGTAGTCAGTTCCATGAGCAGTTCTTC. This encodes CASSQFHEQFF. This rearrangement joins TRBV19 to TRBJ2-1, with D unclear. V was shortened by 5 bases and J by 8 bases, with 7 bases between the two germline ends. The CDR3 consists of 11 residues. Germline CDR1 LNHDA, CDR2 SQIVND (reference sequence). Full variable domain (outside the CDR3, taken from reference TRBV19 and TRBJ2-1): DGGITQSPKYLFRKEGQNVTLSCEQNLNHDAMYWYRQDPGQGLRLIYYSQIVNDFQKGDIAEGYSVSREKKESFPLTVTSAQKNPTAFYLCASSQFHEQFFGPGTRLTVL.

The table lists this clone with a count of one. The chain links TRBV19 to TRBJ1-1; D is unresolved. The V end lost 7 bases, the J end lost 8 bases, and 11 bases lay between the germline ends. The CDR3 extends over 11 amino acids. Germline CDR1 reads LNHDA; CDR2 reads SQIVND (reference sequence). The CDR3 loop is CASTVRKEAFF. In DNA form, the CDR3 reads TGTGCCAGTACCGTGAGGAAGGAAGCTTTCTTT.

The V and J genes are TRBV15 and TRBJ2-1, with 10 bases lining up with TRBD2. CDR1 and CDR2 (germline): LNHNV, YYDKDF (reference sequence). V trimming: 0 bases; J trimming: 5 bases; junction bases outside the gene matches: 16. The length of the CDR3 is 20 residues. The CDR3 region is CATSRDVGLAGAREDNEQFF. In nucleotides, the CDR3 is TGTGCCACCAGCAGAGATGTCGGTCTAGCGGGGGCTCGGGAGGACAATGAGCAGTTCTTC.

This clone was observed a handful of times. V gene TRBV5-4 combines with J gene TRBJ1-2; D is unresolved. The CDR3 sequence is 13 residues long. The germline CDR1 and CDR2 sequences are SGHNT and YYREEE (reference sequence). V was clipped by 0 bases and J by 8 bases, with 11 bases between them. The CDR3 DNA sequence: TGTGCCAGCAGCTTGGTAGCGGCGGAGGGCTACACCTTC. Translation gives CASSLVAAEGYTF.

The V and J genes are TRBV7-2 and TRBJ2-7, with D possibly being TRBD2 (5 bases). The CDR3 runs 14 residues. The V end was cut by 3 bases, the J end by 0 bases, with 9 bases between. From germline, CDR1 is SGHTA and CDR2 FQGNSA. CDR3 sequence: CASSFEGSSYEQYF. CDR3 DNA: TGTGCCAGCAGCTTCGAGGGATCCTCCTACGAGCAGTACTTC.

V and J are TRBV29-1 and TRBJ1-2, with unresolved D. CDR3 length: 13 residues. The germline V gene has CDR1 SQVTM and CDR2 ANQGSEA. The V end lost 0 bases, the J end lost 8 bases, and 13 bases lay between the germline ends. CDR3 in DNA: TGCAGCGTTGAAGAGGAGGGCTACAGCGGCTACACCTTC. Its protein product is CSVEEEGYSGYTF.

The chain employs TRBV7-2 and TRBJ2-3; no clear D. The CDR3 runs 15 residues. The germline CDR1 and CDR2 sequences are SGHTA and FQGNSA. V was trimmed by 1 base and J by 1 base, leaving 9 bases between them. CDR3 in amino acids: CASSLGSGGTDTQYF. The DNA of the CDR3 is TGTGCCAGCAGCTTAGGCTCCGGTGGCACAGATACGCAGTATTTT.

In its sample, this clone was seen once. V gene TRBV18 combines with J gene TRBJ2-5; possible D gene TRBD2, 6 bases. Germline CDR1 reads KGHSH; CDR2 reads LQKENI. Trimming pared 2 bases from V and 5 bases from J, leaving 9 bases between. The CDR3 consists of 13 residues. Here the CDR3 reads CASSPMGRETQYF. The CDR3 bases are TGTGCCAGCTCACCAATGGGGAGGGAGACCCAGTACTTC.

The rearrangement joins TRBV9 to TRBJ2-1, with 7 positions matching TRBD1. This CDR3 comprises 14 residues. Per the germline V gene, CDR1 is SGDLS and CDR2 is YYNGEE. The junction had 10 bases not matched to a gene; V was cut back by 4 bases and J by 9 bases. CDR3 in DNA: TGTGCCAGCAGCCTACGGACAGGAACTAGTGAGCAGTTCTTC. Amino acids: CASSLRTGTSEQFF.

The chain has TRBV29-1 and TRBJ1-4; maybe TRBD1 (5 bases). V gave up 5 bases and J gave up 8 bases, with 18 bases separating them. Germline V CDR1 and CDR2: SQVTM, ANQGSEA. The CDR3 runs to 14 residues. CDR3 nucleotide sequence: TGCAGCGTTCTCCTTTTTGGCTGGGGCGAAAAACTGTTTTTT. Its protein is CSVLLFGWGEKLFF.

V and J are TRBV10-3 and TRBJ1-1; D call uncertain. The CDR3 length is 14 residues. The germline V gene encodes CDR1 ENHRY and CDR2 SYGVKD. Trimming shortened V by 2 bases and J by 1 base, and 8 bases separated the two germline ends. The CDR3 sequence: CAISETPGNTEAFF. CDR3 coding DNA: TGTGCCATCAGTGAGACCCCGGGGAACACTGAAGCTTTCTTT.

The chain employs TRBV6-5 and TRBJ1-1, with 9 bases identical to TRBD1. V shed 7 bases and J 4 bases; nucleotides not matched to a gene: 10. The CDR3 has 15 amino acids. Germline V gives CDR1 MNHEY, CDR2 SVGAGI. As DNA, the CDR3 is TGTGCCAGCAATCTCAGAGGGACAGGGCGCACTGAAGCTTTCTTT. It codes for CASNLRGTGRTEAFF.

The genes are TRBV5-6 and TRBJ2-6, with D possibly TRBD1 on 5 matching bases. The CDR3 has 18 amino acids. Trimming removed 5 bases at V and 2 bases at J, with 20 bases between. Germline CDR1 reads SGHDT; CDR2 reads YYEEEE. This CDR3 reads CASSPLQGNEPGANVLTF. Written as DNA, the CDR3 is TGTGCCAGCAGTCCACTCCAGGGAAATGAACCTGGGGCCAACGTCCTGACTTTC. The complete variable domain, with remaining parts taken from reference TRBV5-6 and TRBJ2-6, reads DAGVTQSPTHLIKTRGQQVTLRCSPKSGHDTVSWYQQALGQGPQFIFQYYEEEERQRGNFPDRFSGHQFPNYSSELNVNALLLGDSALYLCASSPLQGNEPGANVLTFGAGSRLTVL.

The chain couples TRBV5-6 to TRBJ1-3; TRBD1 matches 7 bases. With V trimmed by 7 bases and J by 2 bases, 9 bases remained unmatched. The CDR3 is 15 residues long. Germline loops: CDR1 SGHDT, CDR2 YYEEEE. The CDR3 spells CASRPGQNTGNTIYF. The CDR3 bases are TGTGCCAGCCGCCCGGGACAGAACACTGGAAACACCATATATTTT.

The V call is TRBV2, the J call TRBJ1-1; D remains unclear. V lost 0 bases and J 9 bases, leaving 11 bases between the germline ends. The length of the CDR3 is 13 residues. CDR1 is SNHLY and CDR2 is FYNNEI in the germline V gene. CDR3 DNA: TGTGCCAGCAGTGAAGCCGGAAGGAGACAAGCTTTCTTT. Translated: CASSEAGRRQAFF.

The chain links TRBV6-6 to TRBJ2-7, with D possibly TRBD1 on 5 matching bases. The CDR3 contains 13 residues. Trimming shortened V by 5 bases and J by 5 bases, and 13 bases separated the two germline ends. Germline V lookup: CDR1 MNHNY, CDR2 SVGAGI (reference sequence). CDR3 in DNA: TGTGCCAGCAGTCCCTCAGGGTCCCACGAGCAGTACTTC. Translation gives CASSPSGSHEQYF.

This rearrangement joins TRBV29-1 to TRBJ2-3; the match to TRBD2 covers 7 bases. The CDR3 runs 14 residues. Losses at the gene ends were 5 bases for V and 5 bases for J; bases not matched to a gene: 10. Looked up from germline, CDR1 is SQVTM and CDR2 is ANQGSEA. CDR3 protein: CSVLPHGGGDTQYF. The CDR3 nucleotides read TGCAGCGTTCTGCCCCATGGCGGGGGAGATACGCAGTATTTT.

This clone was found once. The chain employs TRBV6-5 and TRBJ1-1; the D gene is possibly TRBD1 (6 bases). The CDR3 covers 15 residues. The germline V gene has CDR1 MNHEY and CDR2 SVGAGI. V lost 0 bases and J lost 2, with 10 bases in between. The CDR3 region is CASSYSLGANTEAFF. In DNA form, the CDR3 reads TGTGCCAGCAGTTACTCCCTGGGGGCCAACACTGAAGCTTTCTTT.

The rearrangement uses TRBV2 and TRBJ1-1; no reliable D call. The CDR3 length is 13 residues. The V and J ends lost 7 bases and 1 base respectively, with 10 bases between them. Germline assignment: CDR1 SNHLY and CDR2 FYNNEI. The CDR3 loop reads CASTDEGNTEAFF. CDR3 in DNA: TGTGCCAGCACCGATGAGGGGAACACTGAAGCTTTCTTT.

The V call is TRBV5-1, the J call TRBJ2-3, with a weak D call TRBD1 (5 bases). V lost 8 bases and J lost 6, with 13 bases in between. From germline, CDR1 is SGHRS and CDR2 YFSETQ. This CDR3 is 12 amino acids long. The CDR3, as DNA: TGCGCCAGTAGATGGGGCGAGGATACGCAGTATTTT. Translated: CASRWGEDTQYF.